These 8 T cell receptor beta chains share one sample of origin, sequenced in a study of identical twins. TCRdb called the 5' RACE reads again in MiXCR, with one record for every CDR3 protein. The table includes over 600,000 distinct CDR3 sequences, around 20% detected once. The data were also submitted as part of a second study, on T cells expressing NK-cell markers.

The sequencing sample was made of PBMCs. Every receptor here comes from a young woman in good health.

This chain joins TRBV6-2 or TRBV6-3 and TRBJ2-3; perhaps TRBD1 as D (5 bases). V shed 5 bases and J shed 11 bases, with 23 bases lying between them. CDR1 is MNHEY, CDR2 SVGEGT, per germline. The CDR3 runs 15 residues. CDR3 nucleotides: TGTGCCAGCAGTACCAAGGGGTCCCGGACGGGCTTGCAGTATTTT. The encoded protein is CASSTKGSRTGLQYF.

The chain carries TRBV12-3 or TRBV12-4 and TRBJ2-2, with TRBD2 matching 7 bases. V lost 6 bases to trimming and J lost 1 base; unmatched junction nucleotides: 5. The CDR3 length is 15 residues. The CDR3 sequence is CASSPGGGNTGELFF. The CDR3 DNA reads TGTGCCAGCAGCCCTGGGGGGGGGAACACCGGGGAGCTGTTTTTT.

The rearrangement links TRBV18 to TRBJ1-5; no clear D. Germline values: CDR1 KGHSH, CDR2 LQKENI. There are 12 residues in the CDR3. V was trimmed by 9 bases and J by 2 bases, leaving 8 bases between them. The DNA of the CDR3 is TGTGCCAGTCAGGAGCGCAATCAGCCCCAGCATTTT. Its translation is CASQERNQPQHF.

CDR3 nucleotides: TGCGCCAGCAGCCCCCAGACTAGCGGGGGGGTCGATGAGCAGTTCTTC. Translation gives CASSPQTSGGVDEQFF. The chain carries TRBV5-1 and TRBJ2-1; 14 nucleotides agree with TRBD2. The CDR3 has 16 amino acids. V lost 4 bases and J lost 8; bases outside the gene matches: 8. Germline loops: CDR1 SGHRS, CDR2 YFSETQ.

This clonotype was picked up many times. CDR3 region: CASRSSGLYGYTF. In DNA, the CDR3 is TGTGCCAGCAGGTCCTCAGGGTTGTATGGCTACACCTTC. The rearrangement links TRBV12-3 or TRBV12-4 to TRBJ1-2; D might be TRBD1 (5 bases). CDR3 length: 13 amino acids. V was cut by 6 bases and J by 5 bases, with 13 bases left in between.

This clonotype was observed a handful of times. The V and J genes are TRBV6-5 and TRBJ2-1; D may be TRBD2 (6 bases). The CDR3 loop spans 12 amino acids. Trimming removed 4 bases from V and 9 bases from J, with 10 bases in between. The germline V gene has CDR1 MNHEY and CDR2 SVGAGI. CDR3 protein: CASSFRGTEQFF. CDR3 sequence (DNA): TGTGCCAGCAGTTTTCGCGGGACTGAGCAGTTCTTC.

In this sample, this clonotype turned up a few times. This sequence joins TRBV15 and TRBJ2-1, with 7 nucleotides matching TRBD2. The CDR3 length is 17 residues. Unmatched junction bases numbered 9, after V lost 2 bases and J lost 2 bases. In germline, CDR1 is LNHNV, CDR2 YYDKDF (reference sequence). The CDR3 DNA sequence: TGTGCCACCAGCAGACCCCGGGCGGGAGTACCCTACAATGAGCAGTTCTTC. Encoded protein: CATSRPRAGVPYNEQFF. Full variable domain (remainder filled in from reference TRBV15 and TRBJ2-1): DAMVIQNPRYQVTQFGKPVTLSCSQTLNHNVMYWYQQKSSQAPKLLFHYYDKDFNNEADTPDNFQSRRPNTSFCFLDIRSPGLGDTAMYLCATSRPRAGVPYNEQFFGPGTRLTVL.

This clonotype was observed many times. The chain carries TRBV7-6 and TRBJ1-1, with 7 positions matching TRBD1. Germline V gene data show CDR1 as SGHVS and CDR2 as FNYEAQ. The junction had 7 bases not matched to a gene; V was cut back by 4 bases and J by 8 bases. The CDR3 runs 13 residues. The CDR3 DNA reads TGTGCCAGCAGCTATACAGGGGAAGGCGAAGCTTTCTTT. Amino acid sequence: CASSYTGEGEAFF. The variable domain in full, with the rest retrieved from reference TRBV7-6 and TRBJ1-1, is GAGVSQSPRYKVTKRGQDVALRCDPISGHVSLYWYRQALGQGPEFLTYFNYEAQQDKSGLPNDRFSAERPEGSISTLTIQRTEQRDSAMYRCASSYTGEGEAFFGQGTRLTVV.